This TCR beta chain is from a study of T cell clonotyping in hematopoietic cell transplantation (dated by TCRdb to about 2021). Concerning the study at large: A total of around 140 blood samples were collected in the study from 35 to 45 consecutive transplant recipients and their related donors. Recruitment of patients was conducted between late 2015 and January 2017, and follow-up was continued until September 2020 or death. The investigation overall reported the following: The sample size was limited and the cells went unsorted, which meant the CD4 and CD8 repertoire contributions could not be told apart. Donor and pretransplant recipient Inverse Simpson Index values predicted broader posttransplant TCR repertoire diversity. A decrease in recipient TCR diversity was observed after transplant, and a progressive increase in pathologically expanded clonotypes was seen from day 30 to day 180. Just a small fraction of recipient repertoires overlapped with donor repertoires, and more than 95% appeared de novo at the given depth.

With the immunoSEQ assay, which is a bias-controlled multiplex PCR relying on V- and J-specific primers, TCR beta CDR3 regions were amplified from genomic DNA. In a second PCR step, the CDR3 amplicons were tagged with a proprietary barcode plus Illumina adapter sequences. CDR3 libraries were sequenced on an Illumina MiSeq instrument. The original pipeline was this. Export and quality control were performed with immunoSEQ Analyzer 3.0, and downstream analyses were performed with R Bioconductor and Immunarch. Only productive rearrangements in the normalized downsampled data set went into calculating the repertoire metrics. Clonotypes larger than 5 templates in the normalized cohort were defined as pathologically expanded. The Inverse Simpson Index served as the measure of repertoire diversity. To capture all clonotypes, CMV-specificity analyses were performed on the non-normalized data set. TCRdb stores this immuneACCESS table with in-frame sequences only. Part of the clones is absent; in the studies checked, under half of the shortfall reflects unresolved V genes, and no reason is known for the rest. Clonal size and the V and J genes are those of that table, whereas D and trimming came from the DNA. The sample has more than 65,000 clones on record, around 94% of them singletons. The leading ten clones occupy under 2% of the sample.

Between the V and J ends, shortened by 4 bases and 5 bases respectively, the junction contains 10 bases. The CDR1 and CDR2 encoded by the germline V gene are SGHDT and YYEEEE. Spanning cysteine to phenylalanine, the CDR3 consists of 13 amino acids. CDR3 DNA only is kept here, 39 bases in frame from base 1. Comments on this clone: Its antigen is currently not known. The input lacks base qualities; no much larger clone sits a single base away.

For TCR beta sequencing, blood samples came from the related transplant donors. Nuclei Lysis Solution was used to extract genomic DNA from fresh or cryopreserved unfractionated peripheral blood mononuclear cells. The origin of this receptor is a man aged 45 to 65 in good health. Some clones in this sample may be carry-over from other donors' samples. The sequence links TRBV5-6 to TRBJ1-5; a confident D gene designation cannot be given. What was sequenced was peripheral blood mononuclear cells. The nucleotide sequence is given as TGTGCCAGCAGCCTACGGGCTGATCAGCCCCAGCATTTT. Its amino acids are CASSLRADQPQHF.